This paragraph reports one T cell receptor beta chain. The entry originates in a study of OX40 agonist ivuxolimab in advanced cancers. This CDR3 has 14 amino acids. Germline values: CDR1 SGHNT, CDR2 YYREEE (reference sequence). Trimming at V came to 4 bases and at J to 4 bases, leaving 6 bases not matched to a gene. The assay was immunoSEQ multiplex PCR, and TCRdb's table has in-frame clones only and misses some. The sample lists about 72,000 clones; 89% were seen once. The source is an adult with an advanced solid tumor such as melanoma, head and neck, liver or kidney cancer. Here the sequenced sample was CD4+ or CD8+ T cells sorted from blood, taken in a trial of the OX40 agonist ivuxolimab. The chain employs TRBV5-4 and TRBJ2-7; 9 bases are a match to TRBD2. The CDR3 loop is CASSPGLASYEQYF. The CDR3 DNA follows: TGTGCCAGCAGCCCGGGACTAGCAAGTTACGAGCAGTACTTC. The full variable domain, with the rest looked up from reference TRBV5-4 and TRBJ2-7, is ETGVTQSPTHLIKTRGQQVTLRCSSQSGHNTVSWYQQALGQGPQFIFQYYREEENGRGNFPPRFSGLQFPNYSSELNVNALELDDSALYLCASSPGLASYEQYFGPGTRLTVT.